Here is one T cell receptor beta chain with its context. The data belong to a study of blood T cell repertoires in COVID-19. About the research overall: Sites across the United States, Italy and Spain contributed samples from acute and convalescent COVID-19. T cells, B-cell-depleted T cells, or PBMCs supplied cDNA or gDNA.

Per the study methods: Reference gene primers were amplified, and this amplification served to estimate nucleated cell counts. Some clones are missing from TCRdb's copy, which holds only in-frame ones; the method was immunoSEQ multiplex PCR. V, J and clone size derive from that table, while D and trimming were established from the DNA sequence. Of roughly 180,000 clones listed, approximately 85% were seen once; the top ten hold roughly 8%. This clonotype was sampled from a woman aged 55-70 years with acute or convalescent COVID-19. The sequenced sample consisted of peripheral blood.

The CDR3 sequence: CASSQETGVPYNEQFF. As DNA, the CDR3 is TGTGCCAGCAGCCAAGAAACGGGAGTGCCCTACAATGAGCAGTTCTTC. The V gene is TRBV3-1 (or the pseudogene TRBV3-2), the J gene TRBJ2-1; D might be TRBD2 (6 bases). The CDR3 covers 16 residues. Looked up from germline, CDR1 is LGHDT and CDR2 is YNNKEL (reference sequence). V was clipped by 0 bases and J by 2 bases, with 11 bases between them.